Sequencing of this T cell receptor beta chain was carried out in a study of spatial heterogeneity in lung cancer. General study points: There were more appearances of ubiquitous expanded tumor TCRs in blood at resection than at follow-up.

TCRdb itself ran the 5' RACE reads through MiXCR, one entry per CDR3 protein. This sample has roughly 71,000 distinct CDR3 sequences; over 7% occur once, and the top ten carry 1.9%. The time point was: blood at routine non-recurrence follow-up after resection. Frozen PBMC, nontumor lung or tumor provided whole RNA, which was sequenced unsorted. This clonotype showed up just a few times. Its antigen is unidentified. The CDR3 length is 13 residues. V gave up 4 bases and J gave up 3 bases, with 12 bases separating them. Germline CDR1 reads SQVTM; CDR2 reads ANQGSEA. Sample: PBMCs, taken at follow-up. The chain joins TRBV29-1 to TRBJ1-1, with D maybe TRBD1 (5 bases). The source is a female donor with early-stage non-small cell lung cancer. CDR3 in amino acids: CSVGAARDTEAFF. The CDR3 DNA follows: TGCAGCGTTGGGGCCGCCAGGGACACTGAAGCTTTCTTT.